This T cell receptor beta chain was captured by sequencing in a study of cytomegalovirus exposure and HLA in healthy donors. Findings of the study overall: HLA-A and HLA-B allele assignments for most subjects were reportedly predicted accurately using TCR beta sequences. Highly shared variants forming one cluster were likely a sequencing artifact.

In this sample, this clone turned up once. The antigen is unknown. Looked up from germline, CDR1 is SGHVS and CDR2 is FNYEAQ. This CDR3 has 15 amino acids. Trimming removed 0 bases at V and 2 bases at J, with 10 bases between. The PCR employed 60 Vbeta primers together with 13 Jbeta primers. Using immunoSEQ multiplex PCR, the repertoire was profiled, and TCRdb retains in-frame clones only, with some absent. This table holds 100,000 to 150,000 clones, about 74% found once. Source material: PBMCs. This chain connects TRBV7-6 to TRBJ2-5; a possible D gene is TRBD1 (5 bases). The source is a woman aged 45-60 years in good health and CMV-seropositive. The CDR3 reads CASSLAGALQETQYF. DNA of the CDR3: TGTGCCAGCAGCTTAGCTGGGGCTCTGCAAGAGACCCAGTACTTC.